This TCR beta chain came from a study of shared clonotypes between healthy human individuals. The germline V gene encodes CDR1 MDHEN and CDR2 SYDVKM. V lost 7 bases to trimming and J lost 0 bases; unmatched junction nucleotides: 6. The CDR3 is 15 residues long. In the original workflow: ImmunoSEQ gave junction-only sequences without quality scores, so filtering differed. Only in-frame clones appear in the TCRdb table, and some are missing; sequencing was by immunoSEQ multiplex PCR. V, J and clone size are those of that table, while D and trimming were read from the DNA. The sample yields about 470,000 clones, roughly 77% seen once.

Sequenced material: PBMCs. The source is a woman in her 40s in good health. Some clones in this sample may be carry-over from other donors' samples. The chain is built from TRBV28 and TRBJ2-7; 10 nucleotides align to TRBD1. Written as DNA, the CDR3 is TGTGCCAGCAACAACCGGGACAGGGGCTCCTACGAGCAGTACTTC. Amino acid sequence: CASNNRDRGSYEQYF.